Listed below are T cell receptor beta chains from one sample, sequenced in a study of shared clonotypes between healthy human individuals. Sequenced by immunoSEQ multiplex PCR; TCRdb stores in-frame clones only, minus some. This table has 230,000 or so clones, over 50% appearing once. Sequences were obtained from memory CD4+ T cells sorted from blood. All receptors come from a young man in good health. Both conserved end residues are part of each CDR3. The D gene is left open where the match is weak. Clone size is shown for a subset of rows, as once, few, many or a class of expanded clone.

few,TRBJ2-7,TRBV7-2,TRBD2,CASSLTSGREQYF,TGTGCCAGCAGCTTAACTAGCGGGAGAGAGCAGTACTTC
once,TRBJ2-7,TRBV6-5,NA,CASSYGGAGSYEQYF,TGTGCCAGCAGTTACGGTGGGGCAGGTTCCTACGAGCAGTACTTC
few,TRBJ2-1,TRBV2,NA,CALRREVEQFF,TGTGCCTTAAGAAGGGAGGTTGAGCAGTTCTTC
NA,TRBJ2-1,TRBV4-1,TRBD2,CASSQGLLTSGRVYNEQFF,TGCGCCAGCAGCCAAGGGCTTCTGACTAGCGGGAGGGTCTACAATGAGCAGTTCTTC
NA,TRBJ1-3,TRBV5-1,NA,CASSLAGADGNTIYF,TGCGCCAGCAGCTTGGCCGGGGCAGATGGAAACACCATATATTTT
few,TRBJ2-4,TRBV28,TRBD2,CASSLGLADIQYF,TGTGCCAGCAGCTTGGGACTAGCGGATATTCAGTACTTC
NA,TRBJ1-1,TRBV19,NA,CASLWSTEAFF,TGTGCCAGTTTATGGAGCACTGAAGCTTTCTTT
NA,TRBJ1-5,TRBV28,NA,CASSLRVGLYSNQPQHF,TGTGCCAGCAGTCTTAGGGTGGGACTATATAGCAATCAGCCCCAGCATTTT
few,TRBJ1-5,TRBV28,TRBD1,CASSRDRGPGQPQHF,TGTGCCAGCAGCCGCGACAGGGGGCCAGGGCAGCCCCAGCATTTT
NA,TRBJ2-2,TRBV5-1,TRBD2,CASRAGTSGTGELFF,TGCGCCAGCAGAGCTGGGACTAGCGGCACCGGGGAGCTGTTTTTT
few,TRBJ2-3,TRBV5-1,NA,CASSFGSPPDTQYF,TGCGCCAGCAGCTTTGGATCCCCCCCAGATACGCAGTATTTT
once,TRBJ1-2,TRBV5-4,NA,CASSPPYRSDSVGYTF,TGTGCCAGCAGCCCTCCCTACAGGAGTGATAGCGTGGGCTACACCTTC
NA,TRBJ2-5,TRBV4-2,TRBD2,CASSLAGLEGETQYF,TGTGCCAGCAGCCTAGCGGGCTTAGAGGGAGAGACCCAGTACTTC
few,TRBJ2-7,TRBV5-1,NA,CASSPSRTSYEQYF,TGCGCCAGCAGTCCTAGCAGAACCTCCTACGAGCAGTACTTC
few,TRBJ1-2,TRBV21-1,NA,CASRDNYGYTF,TGTGCCAGCAGAGATAACTATGGCTACACCTTC
few,TRBJ1-2,TRBV28,NA,CASSLDGGYTF,TGTGCCAGCAGTTTGGACGGTGGCTACACCTTC
few,TRBJ2-1,TRBV14,NA,CASSLGMGGRNEQFF,TGTGCCAGCAGCCTCGGGATGGGGGGGCGCAATGAGCAGTTCTTC
NA,TRBJ2-2,TRBV5-1,NA,CASSLQVSGRGGELFF,TGCGCCAGCAGCTTGCAGGTTTCCGGGCGCGGTGGGGAGCTGTTTTTT
NA,TRBJ2-3,TRBV5-8,NA,CASSLSSSTDTQYF,TGTGCCAGCAGCTTGAGTTCCAGCACAGATACGCAGTATTTT
NA,TRBJ2-1,TRBV25-1,NA,CASSARVNSDNEQFF,TGTGCCAGCAGCGCCCGAGTGAACAGCGATAATGAGCAGTTCTTC
NA,TRBJ1-5,TRBV28,NA,CASSFGQVSGQPQHF,TGTGCCAGCAGTTTTGGGCAGGTCTCTGGTCAGCCCCAGCATTTT
NA,TRBJ2-1,TRBV11-2,TRBD2,CASSFGLADDNEQFF,TGTGCCAGCAGCTTTGGACTAGCGGACGACAATGAGCAGTTCTTC
many,TRBJ1-2,TRBV19,NA,CASHNYGYTF,TGTGCCAGCCATAACTATGGCTACACCTTC
few,TRBJ2-3,TRBV7-8,NA,CASSLTRMHTDTQYF,TGTGCCAGCAGCTTAACAAGAATGCACACAGATACGCAGTATTTT
few,TRBJ2-5,TRBV9,TRBD1,CASSAPRTGRKGETQYF,TGTGCCAGCAGCGCGCCCAGGACAGGCCGCAAAGGGGAGACCCAGTACTTC